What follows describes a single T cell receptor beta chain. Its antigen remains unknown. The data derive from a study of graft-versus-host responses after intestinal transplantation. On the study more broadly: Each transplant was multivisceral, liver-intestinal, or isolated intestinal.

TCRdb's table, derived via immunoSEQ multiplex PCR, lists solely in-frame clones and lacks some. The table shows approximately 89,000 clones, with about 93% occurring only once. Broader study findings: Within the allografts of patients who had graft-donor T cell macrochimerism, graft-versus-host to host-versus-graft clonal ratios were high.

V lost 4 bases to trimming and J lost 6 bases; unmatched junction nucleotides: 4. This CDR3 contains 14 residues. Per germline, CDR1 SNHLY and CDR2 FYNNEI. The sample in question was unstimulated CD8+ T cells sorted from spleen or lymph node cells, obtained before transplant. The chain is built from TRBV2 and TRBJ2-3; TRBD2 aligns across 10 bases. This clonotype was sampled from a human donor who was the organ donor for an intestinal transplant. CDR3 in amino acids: CASSGTSGMDTQYF. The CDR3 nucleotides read TGTGCCAGCAGTGGGACTAGCGGAATGGATACGCAGTATTTT.